This T cell receptor beta chain was profiled in a study of blood T cell repertoires in COVID-19. Across the study: Samples came from the United States, Italy and Spain, spanning acute and convalescent COVID-19. Nucleic acid was either cDNA or gDNA, and it came from T cells, B-cell-depleted T cells, or PBMCs.

Original data processing: The assay estimated nucleated cells by amplifying reference gene primers. Profiling relied on immunoSEQ multiplex PCR, and the TCRdb table lists in-frame clones only, not all of them. The DNA gave D and trimming, while V, J and clone size come from that table. The sample shows around 100,000 clones, about 78% of them seen only once. Germline values: CDR1 KGHSH, CDR2 LQKENI. With 5 bases clipped from V and 2 bases from J, the junction kept 3 bases outside the gene matches. The CDR3 consists of 15 residues. This receptor was taken from a man aged 60-69 years with active or convalescent COVID-19. This rearrangement joins TRBV18 to TRBJ2-1; 10 positions agree with TRBD1. The specimen was peripheral blood. CDR3: CASSTGQGAYNEQFF. CDR3 DNA sequence: TGTGCCAGCTCAACAGGACAGGGGGCCTACAATGAGCAGTTCTTC. Drawing the rest from reference TRBV18 and TRBJ2-1, the complete variable domain is NAGVMQNPRHLVRRRGQEARLRCSPMKGHSHVYWYRQLPEEGLKFMVYLQKENIIDESGMPKERFSAEFPKEGPSILRIQQVVRGDSAAYFCASSTGQGAYNEQFFGPGTRLTVL.